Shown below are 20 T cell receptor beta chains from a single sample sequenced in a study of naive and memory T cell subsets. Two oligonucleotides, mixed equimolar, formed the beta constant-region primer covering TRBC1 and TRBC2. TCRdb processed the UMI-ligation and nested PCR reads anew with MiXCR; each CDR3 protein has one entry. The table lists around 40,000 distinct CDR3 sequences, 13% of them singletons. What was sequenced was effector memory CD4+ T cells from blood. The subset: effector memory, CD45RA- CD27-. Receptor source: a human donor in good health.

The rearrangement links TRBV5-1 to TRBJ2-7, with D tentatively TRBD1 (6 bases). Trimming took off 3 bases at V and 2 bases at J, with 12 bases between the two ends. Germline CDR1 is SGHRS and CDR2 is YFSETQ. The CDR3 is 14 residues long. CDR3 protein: CASSSQGGPYEQYF. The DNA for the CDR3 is TGCGCCAGCAGCTCGCAAGGGGGACCCTACGAGCAGTACTTC.

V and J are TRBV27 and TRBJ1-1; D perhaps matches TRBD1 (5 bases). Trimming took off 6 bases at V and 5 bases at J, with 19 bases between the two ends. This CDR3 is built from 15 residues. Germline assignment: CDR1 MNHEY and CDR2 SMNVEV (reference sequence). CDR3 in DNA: TGTGCCAGCAGGCCCAGTGGCGGGGGGGGGACTGAAGCTTTCTTT. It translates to CASRPSGGGGTEAFF.

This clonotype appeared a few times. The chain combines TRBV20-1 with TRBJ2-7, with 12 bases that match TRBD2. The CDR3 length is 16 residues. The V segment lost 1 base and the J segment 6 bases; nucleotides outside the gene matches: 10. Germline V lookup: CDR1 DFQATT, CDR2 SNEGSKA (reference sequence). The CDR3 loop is CSARGSGTSGLTEQYF. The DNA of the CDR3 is TGCAGTGCTAGAGGATCCGGGACTAGCGGGCTTACCGAGCAGTACTTC.

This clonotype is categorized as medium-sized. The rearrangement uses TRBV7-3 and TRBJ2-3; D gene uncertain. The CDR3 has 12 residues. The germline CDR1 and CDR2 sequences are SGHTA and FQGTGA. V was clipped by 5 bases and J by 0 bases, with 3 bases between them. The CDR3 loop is CASSASTDTQYF. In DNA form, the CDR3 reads TGTGCCAGCAGCGCCAGCACAGATACGCAGTATTTT.

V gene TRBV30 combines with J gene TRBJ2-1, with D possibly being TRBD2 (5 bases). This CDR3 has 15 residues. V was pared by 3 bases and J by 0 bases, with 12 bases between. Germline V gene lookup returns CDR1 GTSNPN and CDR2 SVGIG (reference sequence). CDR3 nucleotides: TGTGCCTGGAGACGACGGGGATTCTCCTACAATGAGCAGTTCTTC. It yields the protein CAWRRRGFSYNEQFF.

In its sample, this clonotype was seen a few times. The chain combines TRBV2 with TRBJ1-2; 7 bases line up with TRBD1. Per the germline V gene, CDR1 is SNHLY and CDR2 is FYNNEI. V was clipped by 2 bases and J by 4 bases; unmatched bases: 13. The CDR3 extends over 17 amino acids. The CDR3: CASSERYDRARSYGYTF. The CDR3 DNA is TGTGCCAGCAGTGAACGATATGACAGGGCGAGGAGCTATGGCTACACCTTC.

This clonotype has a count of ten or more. CDR3 amino acids: CASRGSRDRASPLHF. The CDR3 DNA reads TGTGCCAGCAGGGGATCCCGGGACAGGGCTTCACCCCTCCACTTT. The chain links TRBV7-9 to TRBJ1-6; 9 bases are a match to TRBD1. The germline V gene encodes CDR1 SEHNR and CDR2 FQNEAQ (reference sequence). This CDR3 region has 15 residues. The ends lost 6 bases at V and 9 bases at J; junction bases unmatched: 9.

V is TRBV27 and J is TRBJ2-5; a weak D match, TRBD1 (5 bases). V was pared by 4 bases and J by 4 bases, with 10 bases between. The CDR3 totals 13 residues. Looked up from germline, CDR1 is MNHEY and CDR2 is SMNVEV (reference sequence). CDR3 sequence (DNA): TGTGCCAGCAGTTCGAGCAGGGTAGAGACCCAGTACTTC. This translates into CASSSSRVETQYF.

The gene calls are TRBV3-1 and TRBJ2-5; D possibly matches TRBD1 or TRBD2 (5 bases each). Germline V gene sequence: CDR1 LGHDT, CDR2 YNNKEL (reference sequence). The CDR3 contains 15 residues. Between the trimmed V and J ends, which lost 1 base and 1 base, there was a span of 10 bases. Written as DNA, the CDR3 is TGTGCCAGCAGCCAAGGAGGGGTTGGCCAAGAGACCCAGTACTTC. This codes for CASSQGGVGQETQYF.

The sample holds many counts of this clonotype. CDR3 coding DNA: TGCAGTGCTGAAAAGGGACTAGCGGCCGAGCAGTTCTTC. It encodes CSAEKGLAAEQFF. V is TRBV20-1 and J is TRBJ2-1, with 11 bases fitting TRBD2. V shed 5 bases and J 10 bases; nucleotides not matched to a gene: 7. This CDR3 has 13 amino acids. CDR1 and CDR2 (germline): DFQATT, SNEGSKA (reference sequence).

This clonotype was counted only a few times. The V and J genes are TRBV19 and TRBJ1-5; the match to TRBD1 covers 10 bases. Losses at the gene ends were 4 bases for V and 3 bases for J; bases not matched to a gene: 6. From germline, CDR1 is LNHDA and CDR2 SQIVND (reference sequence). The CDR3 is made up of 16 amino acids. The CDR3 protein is CASSTGTGATNQPQHF. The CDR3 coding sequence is TGTGCCAGTAGTACGGGGACAGGGGCGACCAATCAGCCCCAGCATTTT.

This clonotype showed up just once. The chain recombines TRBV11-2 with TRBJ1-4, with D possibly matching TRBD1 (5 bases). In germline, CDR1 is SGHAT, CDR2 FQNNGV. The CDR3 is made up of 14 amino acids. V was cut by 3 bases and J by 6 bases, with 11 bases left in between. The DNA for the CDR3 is TGTGCCAGCAGCTTCCCGGGACGTGATGAAAAACTGTTTTTT. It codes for CASSFPGRDEKLFF.

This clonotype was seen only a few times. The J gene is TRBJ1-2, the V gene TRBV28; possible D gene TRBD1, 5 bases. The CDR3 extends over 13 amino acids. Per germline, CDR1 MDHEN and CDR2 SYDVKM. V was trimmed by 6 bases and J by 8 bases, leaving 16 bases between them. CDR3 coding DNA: TGTGCCAGCAGCATAGGCCAGGGTACAGGCTACACCTTC. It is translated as CASSIGQGTGYTF.

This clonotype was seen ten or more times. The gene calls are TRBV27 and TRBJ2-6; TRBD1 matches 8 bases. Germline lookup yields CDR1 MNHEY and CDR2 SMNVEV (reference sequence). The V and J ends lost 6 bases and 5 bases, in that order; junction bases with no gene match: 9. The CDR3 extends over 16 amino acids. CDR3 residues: CASRGQGAKWANVLTF. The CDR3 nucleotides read TGTGCCAGCAGAGGGCAGGGGGCGAAGTGGGCCAACGTCCTGACTTTC.

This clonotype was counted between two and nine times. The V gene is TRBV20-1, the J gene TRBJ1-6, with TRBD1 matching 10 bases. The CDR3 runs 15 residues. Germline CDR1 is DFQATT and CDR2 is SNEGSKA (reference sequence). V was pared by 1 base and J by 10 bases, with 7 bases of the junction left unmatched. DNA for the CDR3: TGCAGTGCTAGAGGGACAGGGGGTGGAGAATCACCCCTCCACTTT. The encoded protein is CSARGTGGGESPLHF.

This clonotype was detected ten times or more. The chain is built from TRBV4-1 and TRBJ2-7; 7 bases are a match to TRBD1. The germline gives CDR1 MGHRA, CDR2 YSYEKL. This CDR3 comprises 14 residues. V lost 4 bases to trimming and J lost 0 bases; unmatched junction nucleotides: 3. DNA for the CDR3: TGCGCCAGCAGCCCGAGGGACAGCTCCTACGAGCAGTACTTC. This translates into CASSPRDSSYEQYF.

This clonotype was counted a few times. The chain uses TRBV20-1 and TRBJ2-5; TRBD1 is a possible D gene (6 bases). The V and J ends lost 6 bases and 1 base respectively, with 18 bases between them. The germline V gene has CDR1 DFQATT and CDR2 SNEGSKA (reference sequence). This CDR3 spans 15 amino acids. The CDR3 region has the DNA TGCAGTGCATCGACAGGTGCCCCCCCCCAAGAGACCCAGTACTTC. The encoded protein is CSASTGAPPQETQYF.

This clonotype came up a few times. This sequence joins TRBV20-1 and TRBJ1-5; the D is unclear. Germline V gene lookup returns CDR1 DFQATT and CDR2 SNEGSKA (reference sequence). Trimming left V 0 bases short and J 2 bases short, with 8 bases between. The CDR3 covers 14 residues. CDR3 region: CSARDTRGNQPQHF. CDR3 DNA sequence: TGCAGTGCTAGAGATACACGGGGCAATCAGCCCCAGCATTTT.

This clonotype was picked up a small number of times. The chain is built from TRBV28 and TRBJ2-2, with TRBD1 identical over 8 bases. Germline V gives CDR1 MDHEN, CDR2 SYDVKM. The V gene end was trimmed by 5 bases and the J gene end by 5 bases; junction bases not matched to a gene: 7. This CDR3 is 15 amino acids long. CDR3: CASSPQGAWTGELFF. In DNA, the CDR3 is TGTGCCAGCAGTCCCCAGGGGGCTTGGACCGGGGAGCTGTTTTTT.

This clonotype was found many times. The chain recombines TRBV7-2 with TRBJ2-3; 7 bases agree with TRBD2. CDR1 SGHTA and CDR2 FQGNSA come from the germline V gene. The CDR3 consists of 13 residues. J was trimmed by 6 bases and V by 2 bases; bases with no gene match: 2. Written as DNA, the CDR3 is TGTGCCAGCAGCTTACGCGGGAGTGATACGCAGTATTTT. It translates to CASSLRGSDTQYF.